A selection of T cell receptor beta chains follows, all from one sample in a study of T cells in localized non-small cell lung cancer. Measured with immunoSEQ multiplex PCR; TCRdb has only the in-frame clones, and not every one. The sample contains under 45,000 clones, 83% of which appear only once. The sequencing here drew on PBMCs, taken before any cancer treatment. These TCRs come from a man aged 40 to 70 with stage II lung adenocarcinoma. Both conserved end residues are part of each CDR3. A D gene is named only where the DNA matches it firmly. Only some rows state a clone size, as once, few, many or a class for expanded clones.

D	size	V	J	CDR3	DNA
TRBD2	-	TRBV4-2	TRBJ2-1	CASSPFRRTSGSLSYNEQFF	TGTGCCAGCAGCCCCTTTCGACGGACTAGCGGGAGTCTCTCCTACAATGAGCAGTTCTTC
TRBD2	-	TRBV5-3	TRBJ2-7	CASSPGLVPAYEQYF	TGTGCCAGCAGCCCCGGACTAGTCCCAGCCTACGAGCAGTACTTC
-	few	TRBV7-2	TRBJ2-7	CASSSDTRGYEQYF	TGTGCCAGCAGCTCGGACACCCGCGGGTACGAGCAGTACTTC
-	-	TRBV2	TRBJ2-1	CASTLAWYEQFF	TGTGCCAGCACATTGGCCTGGTATGAGCAGTTCTTC
-	-	TRBV21-1	TRBJ2-5	CASIPGGAETQYF	TGTGCCAGCATCCCTGGGGGGGCAGAGACCCAGTACTTC
-	few	TRBV18	TRBJ1-6	CASSPYDDPALHF	TGTGCCAGCTCACCCTATGACGATCCAGCCCTCCACTTT
TRBD2	-	TRBV28	TRBJ2-4	CASSSQGGSGRENIQYF	TGTGCCAGCAGTTCACAGGGGGGTAGCGGGAGGGAAAACATTCAGTACTTC
-	-	TRBV25-1	TRBJ2-3	CASSPQAASTQYF	TGTGCCAGCAGTCCCCAGGCAGCCTCCACACAGTATTTT
-	-	TRBV5-1	TRBJ1-1	CASSLAGFNTEAFF	TGCGCCAGCAGCTTGGCGGGGTTTAACACTGAAGCTTTCTTT
TRBD1	-	TRBV5-1	TRBJ2-7	CASSWVQGAGEQYF	TGCGCCAGCAGCTGGGTGCAGGGGGCGGGCGAGCAGTACTTC
-	once	TRBV10-1	TRBJ2-7	CASWERSGGLIISYEQYF	TGCGCCAGCTGGGAGAGATCGGGCGGCCTTATTATCTCCTACGAGCAGTACTTC
-	-	TRBV2	TRBJ1-5	CASSEALVQPQHF	TGTGCCAGCAGTGAAGCGCTTGTTCAGCCCCAGCATTTT
-	-	TRBV19	TRBJ1-5	CASSIDRRTPNQPQHF	TGTGCCAGTAGTATAGATCGAAGGACACCAAATCAGCCCCAGCATTTT
-	-	TRBV21-1	TRBJ2-7	CASSKWDSKIYEQYF	TGTGCCAGCAGCAAGTGGGACAGCAAAATCTACGAGCAGTACTTC
-	-	TRBV6-1	TRBJ2-7	CASSRDYEQYF	TGTGCCAGCAGTCGAGATTACGAGCAGTACTTC
-	once	TRBV20-1	TRBJ2-5	CSARAGQEQYF	TGCAGTGCTAGGGCAGGGCAGGAGCAGTACTTC
TRBD1	-	TRBV11-2	TRBJ1-1	CASIPGQGNTEAFF	TGTGCCAGCATCCCGGGACAGGGGAACACTGAAGCTTTCTTT
-	-	TRBV6-6	TRBJ1-2	CASSSGYGYTF	TGTGCCAGCAGTTCCGGCTATGGCTACACCTTC
-	-	TRBV7-8	TRBJ2-1	CASSRPNRKRDYNEQFF	TGTGCCAGCAGCCGCCCAAACCGGAAAAGGGACTACAATGAGCAGTTCTTC
-	-	TRBV7-2	TRBJ1-5	CASSLRPNQPQHF	TGTGCCAGCAGCTTACGTCCCAATCAGCCCCAGCATTTT
TRBD1	-	TRBV7-2	TRBJ2-7	CASSRDRGSYEQYF	TGTGCCAGCAGCCGGGACAGGGGATCCTACGAGCAGTACTTC
-	-	TRBV27	TRBJ2-3	CASSPQVALTDTQYF	TGTGCCAGCAGTCCCCAGGTAGCGTTGACAGATACGCAGTATTTT
-	-	TRBV6-5	TRBJ2-2	CASSVFTGELFF	TGTGCCAGCAGTGTCTTCACCGGGGAGCTGTTTTTT
TRBD1	-	TRBV4-2	TRBJ1-5	CASSPDRGVQPQHF	TGTGCCAGCAGCCCGGACAGGGGAGTACAGCCCCAGCATTTT
-	-	TRBV15	TRBJ2-5	CATSRRDGRSGETQYF	TGTGCCACCAGCAGAAGGGACGGGAGATCTGGGGAGACCCAGTACTTC
TRBD1	-	TRBV28	TRBJ1-1	CASSLQGVNTEAFF	TGTGCCAGCAGTTTACAGGGGGTGAACACTGAAGCTTTCTTT
-	-	TRBV30	TRBJ1-2	CAWRENPRNYGYTF	TGTGCCTGGAGAGAAAACCCCCGGAACTATGGCTACACCTTC
TRBD2	-	TRBV19	TRBJ2-7	CASRGGGTYEQYF	TGTGCCAGTCGCGGGGGAGGAACCTACGAGCAGTACTTC
-	medium-sized	TRBV5-1	TRBJ2-1	CASSLRGAHNEQFF	TGCGCCAGCAGCTTAAGGGGAGCCCACAATGAGCAGTTCTTC
TRBD2	-	TRBV7-9	TRBJ2-1	CASSSSGRGEQFF	TGTGCCAGCAGCTCCAGCGGGAGAGGTGAGCAGTTCTTC
-	-	TRBV4-1	TRBJ1-1	CASSQSTSYMNTEAFF	TGCGCCAGCAGCCAATCTACAAGCTACATGAACACTGAAGCTTTCTTT
TRBD1	-	TRBV11-1	TRBJ1-3	CASRQDRSSGNTIYF	TGTGCCAGCAGACAGGACAGGAGCTCTGGAAACACCATATATTTT
-	-	TRBV19	TRBJ2-6	CASSLGYGNSGANVLTF	TGTGCCAGTAGTCTAGGATACGGAAACTCTGGGGCCAACGTCCTGACTTTC
TRBD2	-	TRBV7-2	TRBJ2-1	CASSFSGAARHEQFF	TGTGCCAGCAGCTTCAGCGGGGCCGCTCGCCATGAGCAGTTCTTC
-	few	TRBV5-1	TRBJ2-1	CASSLTGLNPLDNEQFF	TGCGCCAGCAGCTTAACGGGACTTAACCCTCTGGACAATGAGCAGTTCTTC